The sequence of this T cell receptor beta chain was determined in a study of blood T cell repertoires in COVID-19. Assay used: immunoSEQ multiplex PCR; TCRdb lists only in-frame clones, some missing. The sample holds 75,000 or so clones, roughly 80% seen once. Trimming shortened V by 4 bases and J by 0 bases, and 4 bases separated the two germline ends. The CDR3 runs 13 residues. Germline V gene sequence: CDR1 SEHNR, CDR2 FQNEAQ (reference sequence). The receptor was derived from a woman in her 70s with acute or convalescent COVID-19. This chain links TRBV7-9 with TRBJ1-3, with D uncertain. The sample comprised peripheral blood. The CDR3 here is CASSSLSGNTIYF. Written as DNA, the CDR3 is TGTGCCAGCAGCTCTCTCTCTGGAAACACCATATATTTT.